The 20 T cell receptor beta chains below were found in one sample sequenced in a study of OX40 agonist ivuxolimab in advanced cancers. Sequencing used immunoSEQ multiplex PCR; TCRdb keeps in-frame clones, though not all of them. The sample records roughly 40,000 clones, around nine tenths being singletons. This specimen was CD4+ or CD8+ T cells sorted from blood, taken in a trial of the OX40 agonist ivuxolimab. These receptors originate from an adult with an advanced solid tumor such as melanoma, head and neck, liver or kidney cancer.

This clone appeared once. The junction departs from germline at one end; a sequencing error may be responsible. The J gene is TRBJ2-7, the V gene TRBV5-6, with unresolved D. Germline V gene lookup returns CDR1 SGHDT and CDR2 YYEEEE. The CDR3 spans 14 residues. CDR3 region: CASSLTVDYYERYF. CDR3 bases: TGTGCCAGCAGCTTGACTGTAGATTACTACGAGCGGTACTTC. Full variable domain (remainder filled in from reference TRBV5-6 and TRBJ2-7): DAGVTQSPTHLIKTRGQQVTLRCSPKSGHDTVSWYQQALGQGPQFIFQYYEEEERQRGNFPDRFSGHQFPNYSSELNVNALLLGDSALYLCASSLTVDYYERYFGPGTRLTVT.

In DNA, the CDR3 is TGTGCCAGCAGTTACAGAGGGCCGGCCGAGCAGTACTTC. This sequence encodes CASSYRGPAEQYF. This rearrangement joins TRBV6-5 to TRBJ2-7, with TRBD2 as a possible D gene (5 bases). This CDR3 contains 13 residues. Germline V gene sequence: CDR1 MNHEY, CDR2 SVGAGI. V lost 2 bases to trimming and J lost 6 bases, with 11 bases between them.

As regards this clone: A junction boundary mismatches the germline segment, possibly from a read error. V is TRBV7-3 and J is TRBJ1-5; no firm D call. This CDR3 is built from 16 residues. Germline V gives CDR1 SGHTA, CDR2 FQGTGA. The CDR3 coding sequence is TGCGCCAGCAGCCTAAGACCGGGGAGTAGCAATCAGCCCCAGCATTTT. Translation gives CASSLRPGSSNQPQHF.

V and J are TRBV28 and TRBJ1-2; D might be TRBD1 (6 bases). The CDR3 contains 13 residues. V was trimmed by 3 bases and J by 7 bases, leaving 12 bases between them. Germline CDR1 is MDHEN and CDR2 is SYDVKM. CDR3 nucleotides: TGTGCCAGCAGTTTGGATGTGGGGGCTGGCTACACCTTC. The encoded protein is CASSLDVGAGYTF.

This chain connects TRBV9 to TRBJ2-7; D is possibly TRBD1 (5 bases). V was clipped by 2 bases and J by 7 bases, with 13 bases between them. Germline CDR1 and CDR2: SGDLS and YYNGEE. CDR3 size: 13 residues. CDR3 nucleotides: TGTGCCAGCAGCGTGTTTACAGGAAGTGAGCAGTACTTC. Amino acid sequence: CASSVFTGSEQYF.

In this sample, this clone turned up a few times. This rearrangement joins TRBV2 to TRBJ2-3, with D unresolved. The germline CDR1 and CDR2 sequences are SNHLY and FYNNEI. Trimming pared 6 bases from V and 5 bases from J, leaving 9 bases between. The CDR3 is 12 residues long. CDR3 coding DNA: TGTGCCAGCAGGGGCGGCTTAGATACGCAGTATTTT. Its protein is CASRGGLDTQYF.

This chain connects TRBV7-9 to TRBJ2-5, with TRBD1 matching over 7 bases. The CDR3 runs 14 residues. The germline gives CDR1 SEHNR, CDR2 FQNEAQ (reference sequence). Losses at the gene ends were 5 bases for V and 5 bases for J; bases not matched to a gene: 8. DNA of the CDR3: TGTGCCAGCAGCGTGACAGGGTTGGTGGAGACCCAGTACTTC. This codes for CASSVTGLVETQYF.

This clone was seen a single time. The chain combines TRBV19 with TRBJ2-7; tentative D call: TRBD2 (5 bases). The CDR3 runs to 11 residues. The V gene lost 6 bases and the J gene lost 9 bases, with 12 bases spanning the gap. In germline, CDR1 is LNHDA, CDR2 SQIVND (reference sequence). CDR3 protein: CASSGPSGQYF. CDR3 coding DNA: TGTGCCAGTAGCGGACCAAGCGGGCAGTACTTC.

DNA for the CDR3: TGTGCCAGCAAACGACAGCCAAATAGCTACGAGCAGTACTTC. Its translation: CASKRQPNSYEQYF. The chain combines TRBV9 with TRBJ2-7; D possibly corresponds to TRBD1 (5 bases). From germline, CDR1 is SGDLS and CDR2 YYNGEE. Trimming shortened V by 6 bases and J by 3 bases, and 16 bases separated the two germline ends. The CDR3 has 14 residues.

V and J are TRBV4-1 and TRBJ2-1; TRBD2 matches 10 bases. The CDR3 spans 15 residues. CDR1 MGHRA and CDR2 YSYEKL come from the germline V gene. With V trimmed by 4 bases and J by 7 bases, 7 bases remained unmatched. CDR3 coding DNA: TGCGCCAGCAGCCCGAAGCGGGAGGGCCGTAATGAGCAGTTCTTC. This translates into CASSPKREGRNEQFF.

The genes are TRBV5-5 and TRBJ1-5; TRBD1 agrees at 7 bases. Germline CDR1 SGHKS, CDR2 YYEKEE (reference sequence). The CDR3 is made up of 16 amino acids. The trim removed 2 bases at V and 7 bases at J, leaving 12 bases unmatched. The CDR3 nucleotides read TGTGCCAGCAGCTTTGGAGGGGGCGCGTCTGCCCAGCCCCAGCATTTT. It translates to CASSFGGGASAQPQHF.

CDR3 in DNA: TGTGCCAGCAGCCAAGACAGAACCGGGGAGCTGTTTTTT. Translated, it gives CASSQDRTGELFF. J is TRBJ2-2 and V is TRBV4-2; D remains ambiguous. V lost 0 bases and J 5 bases, leaving 4 bases between the germline ends. The germline V gene has CDR1 LGHNA and CDR2 YNFKEQ. The CDR3 extends over 13 amino acids.

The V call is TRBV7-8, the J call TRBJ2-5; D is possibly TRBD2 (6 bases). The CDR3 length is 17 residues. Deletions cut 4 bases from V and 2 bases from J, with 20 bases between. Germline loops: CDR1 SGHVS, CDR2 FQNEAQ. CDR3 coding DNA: TGTGCCAGCAGCTCTAGGATTCAAGGGACTGTTCAAGAGACCCAGTACTTC. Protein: CASSSRIQGTVQETQYF.

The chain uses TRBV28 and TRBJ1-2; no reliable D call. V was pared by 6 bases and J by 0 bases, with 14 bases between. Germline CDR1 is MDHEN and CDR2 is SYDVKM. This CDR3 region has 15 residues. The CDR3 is CASRLVGSANYGYTF. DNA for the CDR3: TGTGCCAGCAGGCTGGTCGGGTCAGCTAACTATGGCTACACCTTC.

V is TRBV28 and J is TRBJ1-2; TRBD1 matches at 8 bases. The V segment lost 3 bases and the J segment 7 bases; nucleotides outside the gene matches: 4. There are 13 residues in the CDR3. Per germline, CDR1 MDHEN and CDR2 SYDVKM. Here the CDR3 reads CASSLTGVRGYTF. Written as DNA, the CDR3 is TGTGCCAGCAGTTTGACAGGGGTTCGTGGCTACACCTTC.

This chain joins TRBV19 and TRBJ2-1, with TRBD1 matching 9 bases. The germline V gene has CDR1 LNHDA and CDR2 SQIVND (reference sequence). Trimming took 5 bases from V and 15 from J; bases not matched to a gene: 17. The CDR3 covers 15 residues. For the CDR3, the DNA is TGTGCCAGTAGTCTCGGGACAGGGTACCCCCTAACGCGGTTCTTC. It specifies CASSLGTGYPLTRFF.

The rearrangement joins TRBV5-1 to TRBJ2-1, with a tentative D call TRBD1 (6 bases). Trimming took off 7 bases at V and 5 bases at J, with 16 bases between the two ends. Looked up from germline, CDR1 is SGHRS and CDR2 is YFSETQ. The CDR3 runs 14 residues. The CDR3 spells CASRPSDRHNEQFF. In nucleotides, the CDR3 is TGCGCCAGCCGCCCTTCCGACAGGCACAATGAGCAGTTCTTC.

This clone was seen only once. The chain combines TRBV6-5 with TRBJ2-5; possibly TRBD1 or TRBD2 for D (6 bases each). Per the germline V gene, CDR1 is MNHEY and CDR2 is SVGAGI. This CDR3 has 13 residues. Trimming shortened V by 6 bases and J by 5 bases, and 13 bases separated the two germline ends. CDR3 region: CASRGGGWETQYF. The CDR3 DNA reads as TGTGCCAGCAGGGGGGGCGGCTGGGAGACCCAGTACTTC.

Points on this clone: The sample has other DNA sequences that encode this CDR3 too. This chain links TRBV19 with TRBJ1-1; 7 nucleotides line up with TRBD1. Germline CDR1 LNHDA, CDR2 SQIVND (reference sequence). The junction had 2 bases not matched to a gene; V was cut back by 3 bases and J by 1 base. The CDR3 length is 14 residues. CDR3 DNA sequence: TGTGCCAGTAGTATCGGGACAGCGAACACTGAAGCTTTCTTT. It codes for CASSIGTANTEAFF.

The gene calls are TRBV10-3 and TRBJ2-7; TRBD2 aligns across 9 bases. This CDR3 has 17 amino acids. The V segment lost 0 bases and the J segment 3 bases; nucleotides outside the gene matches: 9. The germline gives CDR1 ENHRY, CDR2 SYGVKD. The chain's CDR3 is CAISESMIGSGSYEQYF. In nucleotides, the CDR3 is TGTGCCATCAGTGAGTCGATGATCGGTAGCGGGAGCTACGAGCAGTACTTC.